The 18 T cell receptor beta chains given below trace back to one sample, sequenced in a study of shared clonotypes between healthy human individuals. Data came from immunoSEQ multiplex PCR; TCRdb stores just in-frame clones and leaves some out. Among a few hundred thousand clones listed, over 60% were seen once. The sample taken for sequencing was PBMCs. The receptors were gathered from a woman between 40 and 55 years old in good health. Some clones in this sample may be carry-over from other donors' samples.

The V call is TRBV27, the J call TRBJ2-7, with 12 positions matching TRBD2. V was clipped by 5 bases and J by 2 bases; unmatched bases: 4. Germline V lookup: CDR1 MNHEY, CDR2 SMNVEV (reference sequence). The CDR3 has 15 residues. DNA of the CDR3: TGTGCCAGCAGTGCCTCTAGCGGGAGGGCCTACGAGCAGTACTTC. Translated: CASSASSGRAYEQYF.

The chain couples TRBV5-5 to TRBJ2-5; no clear D gene. The CDR3 extends over 14 amino acids. Trimming removed 1 base at V and 1 base at J, with 8 bases between. Germline loops: CDR1 SGHKS, CDR2 YYEKEE (reference sequence). The CDR3 nucleotides read TGTGCCAGCAGCTTGTTGGCATCCCAAGAGACCCAGTACTTC. Protein: CASSLLASQETQYF.

The rearrangement joins TRBV6-5 to TRBJ2-7; maybe TRBD1 (5 bases). The length of the CDR3 is 11 residues. Per the germline V gene, CDR1 is MNHEY and CDR2 is SVGAGI. Trimming took 11 bases from V and 4 from J, leaving 12 bases between them. The CDR3 sequence: CADWGEYEQYF. The CDR3 DNA follows: TGTGCCGACTGGGGCGAATACGAGCAGTACTTC.

The chain carries TRBV10-3 and TRBJ1-1; a weak D match, TRBD1 (5 bases). Trimming took 2 bases from V and 1 from J, leaving 14 bases between them. The CDR3 covers 16 residues. The germline gives CDR1 ENHRY, CDR2 SYGVKD. This CDR3 is CAISEDGGAGNTEAFF. The CDR3 DNA is TGTGCCATCAGTGAGGACGGCGGGGCCGGGAACACTGAAGCTTTCTTT.

V usage is TRBV7-9 and J usage is TRBJ2-2, with 8 bases fitting TRBD1. Unmatched junction bases numbered 2, after V lost 2 bases and J lost 3 bases. This CDR3 region has 15 residues. Germline values: CDR1 SEHNR, CDR2 FQNEAQ (reference sequence). The CDR3 here is CASSLLTGDTGELFF. CDR3 bases: TGTGCCAGCAGCTTACTGACAGGGGACACCGGGGAGCTGTTTTTT.

This chain links TRBV7-6 with TRBJ2-7, with D hard to call. CDR3 length equals 13 residues. Germline CDR1 reads SGHVS; CDR2 reads FNYEAQ. V lost 1 base, J lost 4 bases, and 8 bases lay in between. The CDR3: CASSLGVVYEQYF. CDR3 DNA sequence: TGTGCCAGCAGCTTAGGGGTGGTGTACGAGCAGTACTTC.

The chain joins TRBV7-6 to TRBJ2-7, with D tentatively TRBD1 (7 bases). The CDR3 is 13 residues long. From germline, CDR1 is SGHVS and CDR2 FNYEAQ. V lost 10 bases to trimming and J lost 5 bases, with 18 bases between them. The CDR3 reads CANPGGSRNEQYF. DNA for the CDR3: TGTGCCAACCCAGGGGGGAGTCGGAACGAGCAGTACTTC.

V is TRBV28 and J is TRBJ2-5; D gene ambiguous. Germline CDR1 reads MDHEN; CDR2 reads SYDVKM. Trimming removed 1 base from V and 5 bases from J, with 11 bases in between. The CDR3 is made up of 14 amino acids. The CDR3 here is CASSLSAFRETQYF. The DNA of the CDR3 is TGTGCCAGCAGTTTATCGGCCTTCCGGGAGACCCAGTACTTC.

The gene calls are TRBV7-9 and TRBJ2-3; 11 positions agree with TRBD2. The junction had 5 bases not matched to a gene; V was cut back by 5 bases and J by 1 base. CDR1 is SEHNR, CDR2 FQNEAQ, per germline (reference sequence). The CDR3 extends over 16 amino acids. The CDR3, as DNA: TGTGCCAGCAGCCAAGGGACTAGCGGAGGCACAGATACGCAGTATTTT. Translated: CASSQGTSGGTDTQYF.

The genes are TRBV5-1 and TRBJ2-2; D not resolved. Germline CDR1 reads SGHRS; CDR2 reads YFSETQ. V gave up 4 bases and J gave up 2 bases, with 9 bases separating them. The CDR3 consists of 14 residues. The CDR3 here is CASSLDPNTGELFF. Written as DNA, the CDR3 is TGCGCCAGCAGCCTCGACCCAAACACCGGGGAGCTGTTTTTT.

The chain uses TRBV7-2 and TRBJ1-2; D may be TRBD1 (6 bases). The germline V and J ends were trimmed by 5 bases and 8 bases, with 21 bases remaining between them. CDR3 length: 15 residues. CDR1 SGHTA and CDR2 FQGNSA come from the germline V gene. DNA of the CDR3: TGTGCCAGCAGCCGATTAAGGGGGGAAACCAGCGGCTACACCTTC. This gives the protein CASSRLRGETSGYTF.

The CDR3: CASSLGAGTDHSYEQYF. CDR3 DNA sequence: TGCGCCAGCAGCTTGGGAGCCGGGACGGATCACTCCTACGAGCAGTACTTC. The chain employs TRBV5-1 and TRBJ2-7; either TRBD1 or TRBD2 may supply D (5 bases each). The V end lost 0 bases, the J end lost 0 bases, and 16 bases lay between the germline ends. The CDR3 has 17 amino acids. Germline-derived CDR1 and CDR2 are SGHRS and YFSETQ.

V and J are TRBV28 and TRBJ1-6; possible D gene TRBD1, 6 bases. The germline V gene encodes CDR1 MDHEN and CDR2 SYDVKM. V was shortened by 8 bases and J by 8 bases, with 10 bases between the two germline ends. The CDR3 extends over 12 amino acids. The CDR3 sequence is CASYSGDSPLHF. CDR3 DNA sequence: TGTGCCAGCTACTCAGGGGATTCACCCCTCCACTTT.

This chain connects TRBV10-3 to TRBJ1-1, with 9 bases lining up with TRBD1. Germline trimming cut 3 bases from V and 7 bases from J; bases unmatched to any gene: 12. The CDR3 covers 16 residues. CDR1 and CDR2 (germline): ENHRY, SYGVKD. CDR3 DNA sequence: TGTGCCATCAGTGATTCCGCCCGACAGGGGGAAGATGAAGCTTTCTTT. Residues: CAISDSARQGEDEAFF.

V gene TRBV5-4 combines with J gene TRBJ2-7, with D uncertain. V lost 2 bases and J lost 6, with 21 bases in between. Germline CDR1 and CDR2: SGHNT and YYREEE (reference sequence). This CDR3 region has 16 residues. This CDR3 reads CASSFDGRAKYGEQYF. CDR3 sequence (DNA): TGTGCCAGCAGCTTCGACGGAAGGGCTAAGTATGGCGAGCAGTACTTC.

This clone came up once. This rearrangement joins TRBV6-1 to TRBJ2-5; no reliable D call. V gave up 3 bases and J gave up 2 bases, with 7 bases separating them. From germline, CDR1 is MNHNS and CDR2 SASEGT. The CDR3 length is 13 residues. The CDR3 nucleotides read TGTGCCAGCAGTGATGAGGAACAAGAGACCCAGTACTTC. Amino acid sequence: CASSDEEQETQYF.

This clone was observed once. The chain combines TRBV18 with TRBJ2-2, with a weak D call TRBD2 (6 bases). The V end lost 5 bases, the J end lost 2 bases, and 15 bases lay between the germline ends. The V gene's germline CDR1 is KGHSH and CDR2 LQKENI. This CDR3 region has 16 residues. The CDR3, as DNA: TGTGCCAGCTCATCTCCGACGGGACTCAACACCGGGGAGCTGTTTTTT. It is translated as CASSSPTGLNTGELFF.

The chain couples TRBV7-9 to TRBJ2-3; D tentatively reads TRBD1 or TRBD2 (5 bases each). CDR1 and CDR2 (germline): SEHNR, FQNEAQ (reference sequence). With 5 bases removed from V and 5 bases from J, the gap between germline ends came to 14 bases. CDR3 length: 14 amino acids. The CDR3 loop reads CASSKGTQLDTQYF. In DNA form, the CDR3 reads TGTGCCAGCAGCAAGGGGACCCAGCTAGATACGCAGTATTTT.